This T cell receptor beta chain was profiled in a study of Ad26.COV2.S vaccination and SARS-CoV-2 variants (dated by TCRdb to about 2021). For the wider study: Donors in the vaccine arm were drawn from COV1001, a multicentre, randomized, double-blind, placebo-controlled phase I-IIa trial testing Ad26.COV2.S in healthy adults. Sequencing of the TCRbeta repertoire served to evaluate the specificity and breadth of SARS-CoV-2-reactive T cell receptors following Ad26.COV2.S vaccination. Ad26.COV2.S was administered intramuscularly at 5 x 10^10 or 1 x 10^11 viral particles, either as a single shot or as two shots given 56 days apart. A total of 32 samples were included in the TCR-sequenced set, comprising around 20 Ad26.COV2.S vaccine recipients, 5 placebo recipients and 8 SARS-CoV-2 convalescent individuals. Throughout the experiments and outcome assessment, investigators stayed blinded to trial group allocation. Trial participants were randomized into five groups of five, in which low-dose or high-dose Ad26.COV2.S was given once or twice, or placebo was given on both occasions.

The immunoSEQ Assay was used to sequence TCRbeta CDR3 regions. After extraction, genomic DNA underwent amplification by bias-controlled multiplex PCR, followed by high-throughput sequencing. Turning to the authors' computational methods: Collapsing and filtering of sequences were performed to quantify the absolute abundance of each unique TCRbeta CDR3 region. Usable DNA was measured by amplifying reference genes present in all nucleated cells, and TCRbeta template counts were normalized to that usable DNA to estimate T cell fraction. Repertoire TCRs were annotated as SARS-CoV-2-specific when V gene, CDR3 amino acid sequence and J gene were exactly matched to a known reactive TCR set. The reference SARS-CoV-2 TCR set was obtained from MIRA and was filtered for enrichment in COVID-19-positive ImmuneCODE repertoires, whereby public or cross-reactive TCRs were removed. Using the MIRA antigens, annotated TCRs were further analysed by specific ORF or by position within an ORF. Breadth was defined as the number of annotated unique rearrangements divided by the total number of unique productive rearrangements, and depth was defined as the summed frequency of the annotated unique rearrangements. Group comparisons of TCR breadth used two-sided Wilcoxon rank-sum tests. Imported from immuneACCESS, the table was reduced by TCRdb to in-frame sequences with V and J called. These copies leave out some clones; in studies compared against another copy, an unresolved V gene accounts for under half, and the cause of the remainder is not known. V and J calls plus clone size are reproduced from that table; the DNA served to infer D and trimming. This sample gives about 350,000 clones in total; around 87% of them show up just once. About 3.4% of the sample lies in the top ten.

Its CDR3 holds 13 amino acids, cysteine through phenylalanine. The sequence is cut down to CDR3 DNA, 39 bases in frame from base 1. The germline V gene (reference sequence) supplies CDR1 GTSNPN and CDR2 SVGIG. V gives up 1 base and J gives up 10 bases, and the segment between their germline ends measures 16 bases. As to this clone: Its antigen is not yet known. Base qualities were left out, and no much larger clone turns up one base away.

Results and caveats for the whole study, not just this receptor: After vaccination, spike-specific CD8+ and CD4+ T cell responses were reported to show substantial breadth. The study was not powered for comparison of responses between vaccine doses or regimens. Vaccine and placebo recipients had comparable non-spike TCR breadth, which fits with the vaccine containing only spike. Ad26.COV2.S recipients had higher spike-specific TCR breadth than placebo recipients (P = 0.0014). The authors noted that total T cell responses may have been underestimated by the TCR breadth and depth analyses.

In the paper's terms, the treatment or condition label means: 19 received Ad26.COV2.S at low or high dose, single or two shots; roughly five received placebo; per-sample allocation not given. For vaccine and placebo recipients, repertoires were sequenced using samples collected on day 63 after the first injection. In Cohort 1b, 25 to 30 adults aged 18-55 years were enrolled at a single site in Boston, USA, between 29 July and 7 August 2020. Ad26.COV2.S consisted of a replication-incompetent adenovirus type 26 vector by which a prefusion-stabilized SARS-CoV-2 spike protein from the original Wuhan strain was expressed.

Sequenced material: peripheral blood, taken in a trial of Ad26.COV2.S vaccine versus placebo. This sequence originates from a person between 18 and 60 years old who received the Ad26.COV2.S COVID-19 vaccine or a placebo. Recombination joined TRBV30 with TRBJ1-1; 6 matching bases give a weak D call of TRBD1. For the CDR3, the sequence is CAWSAGQPGRAFF. The sequenced DNA: TGTGCCTGGAGTGCGGGACAACCCGGTCGAGCTTTCTTT. Here the CDR3 is joined to the reference TRBV30 and TRBJ1-1 genes, and the full variable domain is: SQTIHQWPATLVQPVGSPLSLECTVEGTSNPNLYWYRQAAGRGLQLLFYSVGIGQISSEVPQNLSASRPQDRQFILSSKKLLLSDSGFYLCAWSAGQPGRAFFGQGTRLTVV.